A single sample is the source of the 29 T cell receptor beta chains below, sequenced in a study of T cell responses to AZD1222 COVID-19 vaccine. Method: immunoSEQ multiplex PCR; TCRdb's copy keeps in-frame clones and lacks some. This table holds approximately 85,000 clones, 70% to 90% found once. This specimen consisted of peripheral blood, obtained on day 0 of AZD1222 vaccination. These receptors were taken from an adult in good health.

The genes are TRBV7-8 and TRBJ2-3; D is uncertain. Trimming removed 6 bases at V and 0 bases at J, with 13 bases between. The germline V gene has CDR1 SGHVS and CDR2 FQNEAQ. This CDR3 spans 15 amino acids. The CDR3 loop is CASRNLVASTDTQYF. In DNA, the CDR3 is TGTGCCAGCAGAAACCTAGTAGCCAGCACAGATACGCAGTATTTT.

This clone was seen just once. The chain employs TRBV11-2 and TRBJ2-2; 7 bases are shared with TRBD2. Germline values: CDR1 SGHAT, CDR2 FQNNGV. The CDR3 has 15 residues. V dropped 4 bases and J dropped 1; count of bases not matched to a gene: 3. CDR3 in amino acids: CASSYASGNTGELFF. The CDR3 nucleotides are TGTGCCAGCAGCTACGCTAGCGGGAACACCGGGGAGCTGTTTTTT.

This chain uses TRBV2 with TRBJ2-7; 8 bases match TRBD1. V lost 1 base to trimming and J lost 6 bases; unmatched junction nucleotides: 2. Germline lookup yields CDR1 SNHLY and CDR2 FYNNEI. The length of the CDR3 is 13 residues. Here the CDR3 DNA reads TGTGCCAGCAGTGAAGGGGGACAGGTCGAGCAGTACTTC. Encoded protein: CASSEGGQVEQYF.

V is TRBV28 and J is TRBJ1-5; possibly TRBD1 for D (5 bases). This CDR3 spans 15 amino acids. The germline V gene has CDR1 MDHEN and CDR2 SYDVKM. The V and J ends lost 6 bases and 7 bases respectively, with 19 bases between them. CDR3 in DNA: TGTGCCAGCAGGAGGGGTTTCAGGCCTGGGCAGCCCCAGCATTTT. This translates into CASRRGFRPGQPQHF. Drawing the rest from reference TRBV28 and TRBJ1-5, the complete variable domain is DVKVTQSSRYLVKRTGEKVFLECVQDMDHENMFWYRQDPGLGLRLIYFSYDVKMKEKGDIPEGYSVSREKKERFSLILESASTNQTSMYLCASRRGFRPGQPQHFGDGTRLSIL.

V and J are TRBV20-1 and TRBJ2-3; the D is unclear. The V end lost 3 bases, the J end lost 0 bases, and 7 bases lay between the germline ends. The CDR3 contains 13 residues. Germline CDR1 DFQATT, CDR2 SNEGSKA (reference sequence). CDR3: CSASADSTDTQYF. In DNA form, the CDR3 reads TGCAGTGCTAGTGCGGATAGCACAGATACGCAGTATTTT.

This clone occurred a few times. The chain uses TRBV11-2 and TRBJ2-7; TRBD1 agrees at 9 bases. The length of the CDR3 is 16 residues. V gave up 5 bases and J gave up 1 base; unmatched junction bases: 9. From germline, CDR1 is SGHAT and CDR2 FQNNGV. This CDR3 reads CASSPLRDRDSYEQYF. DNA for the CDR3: TGTGCCAGCAGCCCCCTCCGGGACAGGGATTCCTACGAGCAGTACTTC. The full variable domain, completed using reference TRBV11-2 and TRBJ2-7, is EAGVAQSPRYKIIEKRQSVAFWCNPISGHATLYWYQQILGQGPKLLIQFQNNGVVDDSQLPKDRFSAERLKGVDSTLKIQPAKLEDSAVYLCASSPLRDRDSYEQYFGPGTRLTVT.

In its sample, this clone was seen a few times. The CDR3 DNA reads TGTGCCAGCAGCCCCGTGGGGGGAGCCGGGGAGCTGTTTTTT. Translation gives CASSPVGGAGELFF. This sequence joins TRBV7-3 and TRBJ2-2; D is perhaps TRBD2 (6 bases). The CDR3 contains 14 residues. Trimming removed 5 bases from V and 6 bases from J, with 13 bases in between. Germline assignment: CDR1 SGHTA and CDR2 FQGTGA. The full variable domain, its missing parts supplied by reference TRBV7-3 and TRBJ2-2, is GAGVSQTPSNKVTEKGKYVELRCDPISGHTALYWYRQSLGQGPEFLIYFQGTGAADDSGLPNDRFFAVRPEGSVSTLKIQRTERGDSAVYLCASSPVGGAGELFFGEGSRLTVL.

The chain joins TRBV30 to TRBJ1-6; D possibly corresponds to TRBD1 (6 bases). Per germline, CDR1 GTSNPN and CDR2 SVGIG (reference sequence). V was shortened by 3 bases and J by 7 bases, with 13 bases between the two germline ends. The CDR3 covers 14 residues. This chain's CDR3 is CAWRLQGTNSPLHF. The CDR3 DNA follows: TGTGCCTGGAGACTACAGGGTACCAATTCACCCCTCCACTTT.

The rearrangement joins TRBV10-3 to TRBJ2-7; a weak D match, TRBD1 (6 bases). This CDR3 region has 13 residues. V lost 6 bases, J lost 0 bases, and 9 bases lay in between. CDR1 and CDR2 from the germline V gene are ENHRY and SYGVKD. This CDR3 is CAIREDSSYEQYF. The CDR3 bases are TGTGCCATCAGGGAGGACAGCTCCTACGAGCAGTACTTC.

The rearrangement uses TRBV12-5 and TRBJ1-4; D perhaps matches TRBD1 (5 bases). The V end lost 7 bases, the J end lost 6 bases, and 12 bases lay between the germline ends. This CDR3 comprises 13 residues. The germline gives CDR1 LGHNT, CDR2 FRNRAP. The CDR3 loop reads CASAPGGDEKLFF. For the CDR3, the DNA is TGTGCTAGTGCCCCGGGGGGTGATGAAAAACTGTTTTTT.

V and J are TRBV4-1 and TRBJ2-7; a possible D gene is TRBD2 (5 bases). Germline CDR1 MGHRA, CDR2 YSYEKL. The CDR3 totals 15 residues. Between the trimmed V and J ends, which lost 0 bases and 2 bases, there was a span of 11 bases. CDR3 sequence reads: CASSQDRGSAYEQYF. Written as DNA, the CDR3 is TGCGCCAGCAGCCAAGACAGAGGGAGTGCCTACGAGCAGTACTTC.

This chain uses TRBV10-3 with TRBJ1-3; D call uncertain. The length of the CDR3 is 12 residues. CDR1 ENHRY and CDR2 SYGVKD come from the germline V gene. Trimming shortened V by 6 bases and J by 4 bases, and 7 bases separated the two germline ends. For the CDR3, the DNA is TGTGCCATCAGAGACCCCGGAAACACCATATATTTT. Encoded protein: CAIRDPGNTIYF.

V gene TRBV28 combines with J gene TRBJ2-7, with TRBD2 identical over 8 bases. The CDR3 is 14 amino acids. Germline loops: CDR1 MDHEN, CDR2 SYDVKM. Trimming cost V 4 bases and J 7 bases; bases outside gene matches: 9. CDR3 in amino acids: CASSSGGSSGEQYF. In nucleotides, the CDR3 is TGTGCCAGCAGTTCGGGGGGGTCCTCGGGTGAGCAGTACTTC.

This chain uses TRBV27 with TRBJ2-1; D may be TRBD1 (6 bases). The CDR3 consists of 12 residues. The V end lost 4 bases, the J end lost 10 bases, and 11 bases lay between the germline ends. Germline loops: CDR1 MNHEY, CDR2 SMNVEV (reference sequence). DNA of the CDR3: TGTGCCAGCAGTTCCTCCGGGACAGAGCAGTTCTTC. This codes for CASSSSGTEQFF.

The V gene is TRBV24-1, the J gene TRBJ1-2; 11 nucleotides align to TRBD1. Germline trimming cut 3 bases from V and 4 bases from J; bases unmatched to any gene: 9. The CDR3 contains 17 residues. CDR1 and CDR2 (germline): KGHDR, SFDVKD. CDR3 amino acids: CATSDDTGQGVGYGYTF. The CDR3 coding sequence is TGTGCCACCAGTGATGACACGGGACAGGGGGTCGGCTATGGCTACACCTTC.

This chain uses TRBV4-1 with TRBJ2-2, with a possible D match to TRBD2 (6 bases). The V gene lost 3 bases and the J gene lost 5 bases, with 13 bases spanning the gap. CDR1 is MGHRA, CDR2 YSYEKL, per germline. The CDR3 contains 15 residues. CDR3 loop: CASSQGDFWTGELFF. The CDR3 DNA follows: TGCGCCAGCAGCCAGGGGGACTTTTGGACCGGGGAGCTGTTTTTT.

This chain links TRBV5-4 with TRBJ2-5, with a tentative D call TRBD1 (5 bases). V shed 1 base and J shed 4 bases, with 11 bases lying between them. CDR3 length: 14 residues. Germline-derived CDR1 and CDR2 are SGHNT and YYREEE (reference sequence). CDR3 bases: TGTGCCAGCAGCTTGTCAGGGCGTACAGAGACCCAGTACTTC. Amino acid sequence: CASSLSGRTETQYF.

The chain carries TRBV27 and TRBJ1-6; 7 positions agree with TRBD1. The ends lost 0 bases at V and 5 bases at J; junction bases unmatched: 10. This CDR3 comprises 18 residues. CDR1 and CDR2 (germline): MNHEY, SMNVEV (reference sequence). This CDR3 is CASSLSPDRRRHNSPLHF. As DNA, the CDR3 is TGTGCCAGCAGTTTATCCCCGGACAGGCGACGGCATAATTCACCCCTCCACTTT.

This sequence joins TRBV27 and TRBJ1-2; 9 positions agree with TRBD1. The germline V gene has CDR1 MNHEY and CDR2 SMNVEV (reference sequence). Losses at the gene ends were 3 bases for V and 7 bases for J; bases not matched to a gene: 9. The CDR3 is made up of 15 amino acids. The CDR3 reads CASSFMGQGSSGYTF. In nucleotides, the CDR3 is TGTGCCAGCAGTTTTATGGGACAGGGTTCATCTGGCTACACCTTC.

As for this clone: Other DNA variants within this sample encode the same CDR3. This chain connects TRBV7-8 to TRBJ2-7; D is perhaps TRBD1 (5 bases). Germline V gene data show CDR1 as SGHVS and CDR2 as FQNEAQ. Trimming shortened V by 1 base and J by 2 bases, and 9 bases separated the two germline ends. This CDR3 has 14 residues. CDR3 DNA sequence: TGTGCCAGCAGCTTAGTGGACACTACCTACGAGCAGTACTTC. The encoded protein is CASSLVDTTYEQYF. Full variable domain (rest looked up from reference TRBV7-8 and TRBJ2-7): GAGVSQSPRYKVAKRGQDVALRCDPISGHVSLFWYQQALGQGPEFLTYFQNEAQLDKSGLPSDRFFAERPEGSVSTLKIQRTQQEDSAVYLCASSLVDTTYEQYFGPGTRLTVT.

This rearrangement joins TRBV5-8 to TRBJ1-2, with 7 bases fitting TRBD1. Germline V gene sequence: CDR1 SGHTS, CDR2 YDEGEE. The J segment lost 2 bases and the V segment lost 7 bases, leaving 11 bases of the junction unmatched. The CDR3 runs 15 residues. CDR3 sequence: CASDPPGQKNYGYTF. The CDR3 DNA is TGTGCCAGCGACCCTCCGGGACAGAAGAACTATGGCTACACCTTC.

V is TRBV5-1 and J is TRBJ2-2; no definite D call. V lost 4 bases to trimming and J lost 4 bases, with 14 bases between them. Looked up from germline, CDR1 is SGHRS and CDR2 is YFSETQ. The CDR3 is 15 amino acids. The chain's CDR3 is CASSPAPPVTGELFF. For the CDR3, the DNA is TGCGCCAGCAGCCCGGCCCCGCCGGTCACCGGGGAGCTGTTTTTT. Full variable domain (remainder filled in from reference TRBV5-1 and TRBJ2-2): KAGVTQTPRYLIKTRGQQVTLSCSPISGHRSVSWYQQTPGQGLQFLFEYFSETQRNKGNFPGRFSGRQFSNSRSEMNVSTLELGDSALYLCASSPAPPVTGELFFGEGSRLTVL.

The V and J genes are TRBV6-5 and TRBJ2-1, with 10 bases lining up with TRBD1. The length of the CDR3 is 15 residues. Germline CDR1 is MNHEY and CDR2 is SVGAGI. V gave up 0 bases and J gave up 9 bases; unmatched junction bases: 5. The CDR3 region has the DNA TGTGCCAGCAGTTACTCGGACAGGGGGGAAGGTGAGCAGTTCTTC. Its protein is CASSYSDRGEGEQFF.

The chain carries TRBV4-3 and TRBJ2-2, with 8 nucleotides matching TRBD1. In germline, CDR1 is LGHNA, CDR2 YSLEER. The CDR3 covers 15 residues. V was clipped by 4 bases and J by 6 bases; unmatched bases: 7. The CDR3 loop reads CASSRSTGVPGELFF. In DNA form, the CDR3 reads TGCGCCAGCAGCCGGTCGACAGGGGTCCCCGGGGAGCTGTTTTTT.

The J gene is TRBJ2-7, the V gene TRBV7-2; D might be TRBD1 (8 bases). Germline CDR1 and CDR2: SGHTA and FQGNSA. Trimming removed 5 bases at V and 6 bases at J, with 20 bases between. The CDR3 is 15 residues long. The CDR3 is CASSTNRGGLGEQYF. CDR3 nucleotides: TGTGCCAGCAGCACAAACAGGGGGGGGTTGGGCGAGCAGTACTTC.

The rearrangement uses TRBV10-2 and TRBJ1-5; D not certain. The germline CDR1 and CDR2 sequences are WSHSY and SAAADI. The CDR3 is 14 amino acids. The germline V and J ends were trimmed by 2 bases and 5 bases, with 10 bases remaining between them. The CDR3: CASSERTSDQPQHF. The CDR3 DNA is TGCGCCAGCAGTGAGCGGACGTCCGATCAGCCCCAGCATTTT.

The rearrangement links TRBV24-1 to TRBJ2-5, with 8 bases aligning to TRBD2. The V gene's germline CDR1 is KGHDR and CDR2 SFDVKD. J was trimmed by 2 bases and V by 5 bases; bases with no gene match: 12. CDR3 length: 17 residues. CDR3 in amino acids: CATSAWGSGEVQETQYF. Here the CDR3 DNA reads TGTGCCACCAGTGCCTGGGGTAGCGGGGAGGTACAAGAGACCCAGTACTTC.

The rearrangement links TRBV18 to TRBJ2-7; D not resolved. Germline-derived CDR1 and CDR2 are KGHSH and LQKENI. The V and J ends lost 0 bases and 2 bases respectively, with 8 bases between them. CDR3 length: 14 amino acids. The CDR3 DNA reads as TGTGCCAGCTCACCACCCGGCCAGACCTACGAGCAGTACTTC. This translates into CASSPPGQTYEQYF.

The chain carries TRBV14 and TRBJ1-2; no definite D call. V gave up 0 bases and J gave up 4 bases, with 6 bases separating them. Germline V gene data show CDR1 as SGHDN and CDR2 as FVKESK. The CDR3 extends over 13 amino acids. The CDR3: CASSQEPSYGYTF. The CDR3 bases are TGTGCCAGCAGCCAAGAGCCCTCCTATGGCTACACCTTC.